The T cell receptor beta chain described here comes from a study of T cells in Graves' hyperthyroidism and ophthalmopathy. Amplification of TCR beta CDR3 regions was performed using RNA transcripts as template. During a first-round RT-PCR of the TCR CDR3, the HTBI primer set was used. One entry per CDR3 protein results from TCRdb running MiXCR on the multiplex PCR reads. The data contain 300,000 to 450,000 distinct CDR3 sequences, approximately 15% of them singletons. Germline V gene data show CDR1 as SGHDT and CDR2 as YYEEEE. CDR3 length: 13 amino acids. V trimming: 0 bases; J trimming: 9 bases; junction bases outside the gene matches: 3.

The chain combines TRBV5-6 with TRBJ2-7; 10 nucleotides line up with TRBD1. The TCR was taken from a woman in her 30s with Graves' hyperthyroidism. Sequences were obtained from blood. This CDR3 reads CASSLGDRGLQYF. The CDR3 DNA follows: TGTGCCAGCAGCTTGGGTGACAGGGGGCTGCAGTACTTC.